The next 14 T cell receptor beta chains were all read from a single sample in a study of CD8+ T cells in alopecia areata. Reverse transcribed after extraction, RNA yielded cDNA as the sequencing template. The table came from immunoSEQ multiplex PCR; TCRdb's copy has only in-frame clones and leaves some out. This sample has under 150,000 clones; around 48% occur once, and the top ten carry roughly 10%. The sequenced material came from NKG2D-low CD8+ T cells sorted from blood. These receptors came from a human donor with alopecia areata.

This sequence joins TRBV14 and TRBJ2-7; D uncertain. The CDR3 is made up of 13 amino acids. Germline loops: CDR1 SGHDN, CDR2 FVKESK. V shed 4 bases and J shed 4 bases, with 11 bases lying between them. The chain's CDR3 is CASSPLGRYEQYF. CDR3 nucleotides: TGTGCCAGCAGCCCCTTAGGCAGGTACGAGCAGTACTTC.

V and J are TRBV29-1 and TRBJ2-1, with TRBD2 identical over 7 bases. Germline trimming cut 4 bases from V and 5 bases from J; bases unmatched to any gene: 8. The CDR3 is 14 amino acids. Germline V gene lookup returns CDR1 SQVTM and CDR2 ANQGSEA. The CDR3 reads CSVGMASGNNEQFF. The CDR3 DNA is TGCAGCGTTGGTATGGCTAGCGGAAACAATGAGCAGTTCTTC.

In this sample, this clone turned up a few times. The V and J genes are TRBV29-1 and TRBJ1-1, with D perhaps TRBD1 (5 bases). CDR1 is SQVTM, CDR2 ANQGSEA, per germline. The CDR3 loop spans 13 amino acids. Trimming left V 3 bases short and J 1 base short, with 9 bases between. The CDR3 here is CSVDTGQNTEAFF. The CDR3, as DNA: TGCAGCGTTGATACAGGCCAGAACACTGAAGCTTTCTTT.

The gene calls are TRBV10-3 and TRBJ2-2; D is perhaps TRBD1 or TRBD2 (5 bases each). V was trimmed by 7 bases and J by 1 base, leaving 22 bases between them. The CDR3 is 18 residues long. Germline loops: CDR1 ENHRY, CDR2 SYGVKD. The CDR3 sequence is CAIKSRDGSHLNTGELFF. The CDR3 DNA is TGTGCCATCAAATCCCGGGACGGATCCCACCTGAACACCGGGGAGCTGTTTTTT.

This chain connects TRBV29-1 to TRBJ1-5; 7 nucleotides line up with TRBD1. Per germline, CDR1 SQVTM and CDR2 ANQGSEA. Trimming cost V 6 bases and J 6 bases; bases outside gene matches: 5. CDR3 length equals 12 residues. DNA for the CDR3: TGCAGCGTGCGACAGGGTAGTCAGCCCCAGCATTTT. It encodes CSVRQGSQPQHF.

This clone has more than one count but fewer than ten. This CDR3 reads CSVGSPSRDTNEAFF. The CDR3 region has the DNA TGCAGCGTTGGCTCTCCGAGCAGGGATACTAATGAAGCTTTCTTT. This chain connects TRBV29-1 to TRBJ1-1, with D perhaps TRBD1 (5 bases). This CDR3 has 15 residues. CDR1 and CDR2 from the germline V gene are SQVTM and ANQGSEA. Trimming shortened V by 4 bases and J by 7 bases, and 22 bases separated the two germline ends.

The V gene is TRBV5-1, the J gene TRBJ2-7; D gene ambiguous. The V end lost 0 bases, the J end lost 3 bases, and 7 bases lay between the germline ends. The germline gives CDR1 SGHRS, CDR2 YFSETQ. The CDR3 consists of 13 residues. CDR3 region: CASSLVSGYEQYF. The CDR3 bases are TGCGCCAGCAGCTTGGTGTCTGGCTACGAGCAGTACTTC.

This clone came up a few times. The V and J genes are TRBV29-1 and TRBJ2-7; D is perhaps TRBD1 (5 bases). Germline V gene sequence: CDR1 SQVTM, CDR2 ANQGSEA. The V gene lost 6 bases and the J gene lost 6 bases, with 12 bases spanning the gap. The CDR3 totals 11 residues. In nucleotides, the CDR3 is TGCAGCGTCTACACAGGAGTCGAGCAGTACTTC. Translated: CSVYTGVEQYF.

J is TRBJ2-1 and V is TRBV28; TRBD1 matches at 8 bases. V dropped 3 bases and J dropped 7; count of bases not matched to a gene: 2. The CDR3 totals 13 residues. Germline V CDR1 and CDR2: MDHEN, SYDVKM. The CDR3 protein is CASSFDRGNEQFF. In DNA form, the CDR3 reads TGTGCCAGCAGTTTTGACAGGGGTAATGAGCAGTTCTTC. Full variable domain (outside the CDR3, taken from reference TRBV28 and TRBJ2-1): DVKVTQSSRYLVKRTGEKVFLECVQDMDHENMFWYRQDPGLGLRLIYFSYDVKMKEKGDIPEGYSVSREKKERFSLILESASTNQTSMYLCASSFDRGNEQFFGPGTRLTVL.

V gene TRBV2 combines with J gene TRBJ2-1; TRBD1 matches at 8 bases. The V gene's germline CDR1 is SNHLY and CDR2 FYNNEI. The CDR3 sequence is 15 residues long. Unmatched junction bases numbered 10, after V lost 6 bases and J lost 6 bases. The CDR3 nucleotides read TGTGCCAGCAGACCTGGACAGGGAAGGGTCAATGAGCAGTTCTTC. It translates to CASRPGQGRVNEQFF.

This clone has a handful of counts. The rearrangement joins TRBV27 to TRBJ2-5, with D possibly being TRBD2 (5 bases). The V gene lost 5 bases and the J gene lost 5 bases, with 9 bases spanning the gap. CDR1 is MNHEY and CDR2 is SMNVEV in the germline V gene (reference sequence). The CDR3 consists of 12 residues. The CDR3 sequence is CASSPTGETQYF. The CDR3 nucleotides read TGTGCCAGCAGTCCCACGGGGGAGACCCAGTACTTC.

This clone has only a few counts. V usage is TRBV14 and J usage is TRBJ2-7; D is uncertain. This CDR3 comprises 12 residues. The germline gives CDR1 SGHDN, CDR2 FVKESK. Trimming left V 0 bases short and J 6 bases short, with 6 bases between. This CDR3 is CASSQEGFEQYF. CDR3 in DNA: TGTGCCAGCAGCCAAGAAGGGTTCGAGCAGTACTTC.

The chain's CDR3 is CSVQLQAGQGAPTDTQYF. DNA of the CDR3: TGCAGCGTCCAACTCCAAGCGGGACAGGGGGCGCCCACAGATACGCAGTATTTT. The V and J genes are TRBV29-1 and TRBJ2-3; 12 bases are shared with TRBD1. The CDR3 runs to 18 residues. The V and J ends lost 6 bases and 2 bases, in that order; junction bases with no gene match: 15. The germline CDR1 and CDR2 sequences are SQVTM and ANQGSEA.

The CDR3 loop reads CASSVELRSNSNQPQHF. The CDR3 coding sequence is TGTGCCAGCAGCGTAGAGTTGAGGAGCAATAGCAATCAGCCCCAGCATTTT. This sequence joins TRBV9 and TRBJ1-5, with no clear D. The germline CDR1 and CDR2 sequences are SGDLS and YYNGEE. CDR3 size: 17 residues. Between the trimmed V and J ends, which lost 0 bases and 0 bases, there was a span of 13 bases.